Below, one T cell receptor beta chain is given with its context. Its antigen remains unidentified. The PCR ran on 60 Vbeta and 13 Jbeta primers. This table comes from immunoSEQ multiplex PCR, and its TCRdb copy is limited to in-frame clones, with some not included. The sample holds 150,000 to 200,000 clones, roughly three quarters seen once. These data come from a study of cytomegalovirus exposure and HLA in healthy donors. Overall study results and limits: Investigators reported around 150 TCR beta chains as tied to cytomegalovirus.

The TCR sequence derives from a woman aged 45-65 years in good health and CMV-seronegative. Sequenced: PBMCs.

This CDR3 reads CASSLRTSDYNEQFF. CDR3 bases: TGTGCCAGCTCTCTCAGGACTAGCGATTACAATGAGCAGTTCTTC. This sequence joins TRBV7-2 and TRBJ2-1, with 9 nucleotides matching TRBD2. CDR1 SGHTA and CDR2 FQGNSA come from the germline V gene. The CDR3 runs to 15 residues. With 8 bases clipped from V and 4 bases from J, the junction kept 9 bases outside the gene matches.